Listed below are T cell receptor beta chains from one sample, sequenced in a study of Ad26.COV2.S vaccination and SARS-CoV-2 variants. Generated by immunoSEQ multiplex PCR, the TCRdb table keeps only in-frame clones and is missing some. The table lists 350,000 to 500,000 clones, 90% of them singletons, with about 4.4% in the top ten. Source: peripheral blood, taken in a trial of Ad26.COV2.S vaccine versus placebo. Receptors originate from a person between 18 and 59 years old who received the Ad26.COV2.S COVID-19 vaccine or a placebo. Both conserved end residues are part of each CDR3. Fields, in order: J gene, D gene, clone size, V gene, CDR3 protein, CDR3 DNA. D genes are given only for firm matches. Clone sizes are given selectively: once, few, many, or a class where the clone is expanded.

J gene: TRBJ2-5
D gene: TRBD1
clone size: -
V gene: TRBV9
CDR3 protein: CASSVDGRTGWQETQYF
CDR3 DNA: TGTGCCAGCAGCGTAGATGGGAGGACAGGGTGGCAAGAGACCCAGTACTTC

J gene: TRBJ1-3
D gene: -
clone size: -
V gene: TRBV7-8
CDR3 protein: CATYPRGGGNTIYF
CDR3 DNA: TGTGCCACCTATCCCAGGGGAGGAGGAAACACCATATATTTT

J gene: TRBJ2-2
D gene: TRBD1
clone size: few
V gene: TRBV18
CDR3 protein: CASSPGQGNTGELFF
CDR3 DNA: TGTGCCAGCTCACCGGGACAGGGGAACACCGGGGAGCTGTTTTTT

J gene: TRBJ2-3
D gene: -
clone size: -
V gene: TRBV9
CDR3 protein: CASSPNSANTDTQYF
CDR3 DNA: TGTGCCAGCTCCCCAAATAGCGCGAACACAGATACGCAGTATTTT

J gene: TRBJ2-1
D gene: TRBD2
clone size: few
V gene: TRBV19
CDR3 protein: CASSIDGGRASNEQFF
CDR3 DNA: TGTGCCAGTAGTATAGATGGCGGGAGGGCCTCCAATGAGCAGTTCTTC

J gene: TRBJ2-2
D gene: TRBD1
clone size: -
V gene: TRBV2
CDR3 protein: CASSRMGTVNTGELFF
CDR3 DNA: TGTGCCAGCTCCAGGATGGGGACAGTCAACACCGGGGAGCTGTTTTTT

J gene: TRBJ2-1
D gene: TRBD2
clone size: -
V gene: TRBV5-1
CDR3 protein: CASSLGTSGRMDYNEQFF
CDR3 DNA: TGCGCCAGCAGCTTGGGGACTAGCGGGAGAATGGACTACAATGAGCAGTTCTTC

J gene: TRBJ2-5
D gene: -
clone size: -
V gene: TRBV27
CDR3 protein: CASSLIGTRRETQYF
CDR3 DNA: TGTGCCAGCAGTTTAATCGGCACCCGGAGGGAGACCCAGTACTTC

J gene: TRBJ1-5
D gene: -
clone size: -
V gene: TRBV21-1
CDR3 protein: CASGGRRDSNQPQHF
CDR3 DNA: TGTGCCAGCGGAGGACGTCGGGATAGCAATCAGCCCCAGCATTTT

J gene: TRBJ2-5
D gene: -
clone size: -
V gene: TRBV5-5
CDR3 protein: CASSLADETQYF
CDR3 DNA: TGTGCCAGCAGCTTGGCGGATGAGACCCAGTACTTC

J gene: TRBJ1-3
D gene: -
clone size: once
V gene: TRBV9
CDR3 protein: CASSAGLSGNTIYF
CDR3 DNA: TGTGCCAGCAGCGCCGGACTCTCTGGAAACACCATATATTTT

J gene: TRBJ2-1
D gene: -
clone size: -
V gene: TRBV3-1/TRBV3-2
CDR3 protein: CASSQKTGTNNKSSYNEQFF
CDR3 DNA: TGTGCCAGCAGCCAAAAAACCGGGACAAATAATAAAAGCTCCTACAATGAGCAGTTCTTC

J gene: TRBJ2-7
D gene: TRBD2
clone size: -
V gene: TRBV13
CDR3 protein: CASSFPGTSGTYEQYF
CDR3 DNA: TGTGCCAGCAGCTTCCCCGGGACTAGCGGGACTTACGAGCAGTACTTC

J gene: TRBJ2-1
D gene: -
clone size: -
V gene: TRBV7-2
CDR3 protein: CASSPAGQIYNEQFF
CDR3 DNA: TGTGCCAGCAGCCCAGCGGGACAGATCTACAATGAGCAGTTCTTC

J gene: TRBJ2-7
D gene: -
clone size: once
V gene: TRBV27
CDR3 protein: CASSPRLARVISSYEQYF
CDR3 DNA: TGTGCCAGCAGTCCCCGTCTTGCGCGGGTCATAAGCTCCTACGAGCAGTACTTC

J gene: TRBJ2-3
D gene: -
clone size: once
V gene: TRBV28
CDR3 protein: CASSIPRDSTDTQYF
CDR3 DNA: TGTGCCAGCAGTATACCTAGGGACAGCACAGATACGCAGTATTTT

J gene: TRBJ2-7
D gene: -
clone size: -
V gene: TRBV9
CDR3 protein: CASSVGPGHSYEQYF
CDR3 DNA: TGTGCCAGCAGCGTAGGGCCGGGACACTCCTACGAGCAGTACTTC

J gene: TRBJ2-3
D gene: TRBD2
clone size: -
V gene: TRBV28
CDR3 protein: CASGRGVADTQYF
CDR3 DNA: TGTGCCAGCGGACGGGGGGTAGCAGATACGCAGTATTTT

J gene: TRBJ2-7
D gene: -
clone size: few
V gene: TRBV3-1/TRBV3-2
CDR3 protein: CASSRKEEQYF
CDR3 DNA: TGTGCCAGCAGTCGCAAAGAGGAGCAGTACTTC

J gene: TRBJ2-3
D gene: TRBD2
clone size: -
V gene: TRBV6-4
CDR3 protein: CASSDSKAGGADTQYF
CDR3 DNA: TGTGCCAGCAGTGACTCGAAAGCGGGAGGGGCAGATACGCAGTATTTT

J gene: TRBJ2-1
D gene: -
clone size: -
V gene: TRBV7-7
CDR3 protein: CASSLTSGGGNEQFF
CDR3 DNA: TGTGCTAGCAGCTTAACTTCTGGAGGGGGAAATGAGCAGTTCTTC

J gene: TRBJ2-1
D gene: TRBD2
clone size: -
V gene: TRBV4-1
CDR3 protein: CASSQDLGSGSSYNEQFF
CDR3 DNA: TGCGCCAGCAGCCAAGATCTAGGGAGCGGGAGCTCCTACAATGAGCAGTTCTTC